The T cell receptor (beta chain) under discussion was sequenced for a study of cytomegalovirus exposure and HLA in healthy donors. Overall study results and limits: A later analysis reportedly identified an Asian-associated ancestry cluster as carrying fewer N-insertions than the approximately 710-donor mean. By a later analysis, the bulk of CMV-associated TCR beta chains appeared HLA-restricted.

The CDR3 is made up of 17 amino acids. V gave up 1 base and J gave up 5 bases; unmatched junction bases: 13. Per the germline V gene, CDR1 is SGHTA and CDR2 is FQGNSA. PCR used 60 Vbeta primers and 13 Jbeta primers. The protocol was immunoSEQ multiplex PCR, while the TCRdb copy is restricted to in-frame clones and leaves out a portion. This repertoire includes 100,000 to 150,000 clones. Details on this clone: Its antigen is as yet unknown.

The sequenced sample was PBMCs. The rearrangement links TRBV7-2 to TRBJ2-7; 8 bases align to TRBD2. This receptor was taken from a man in his forties in good health and CMV-seronegative. CDR3 loop: CASSLGAGGRIPNEQYF. The CDR3 DNA sequence: TGTGCCAGCAGCTTAGGGGCGGGCGGGAGGATTCCTAACGAGCAGTACTTC. The complete variable domain, with remaining parts taken from reference TRBV7-2 and TRBJ2-7, reads GAGVSQSPSNKVTEKGKDVELRCDPISGHTALYWYRQSLGQGLEFLIYFQGNSAPDKSGLPSDRFSAERTGGSVSTLTIQRTQQEDSAVYLCASSLGAGGRIPNEQYFGPGTRLTVT.